One and the same sample provided the 8 T cell receptor beta chains below, sequenced in a study of CD8 T cells in ankylosing spondylitis. Study-wide results and limits: Typical of ankylosing spondylitis blood, it appeared, was a TCR beta motif of eight highly homologous variants.

Their antigen targets remain unknown. TCRdb called the 5' RACE reads again in MiXCR, with one record for every CDR3 protein. The sample consists of about 200,000 distinct CDR3 sequences, 5.5% to 7.5% of them appearing once. Sequenced material: blood, either unsorted or a sorted T cell fraction (not recorded which). The receptors shown here come from a male donor with ankylosing spondylitis.

The V call is TRBV4-2, the J call TRBJ2-1; D uncertain. CDR1 and CDR2 (germline): LGHNA, YNFKEQ. V lost 0 bases and J 6 bases, leaving 6 bases between the germline ends. This CDR3 is built from 13 residues. CDR3 amino acids: CASSQDLGNEQFF. CDR3 in DNA: TGTGCCAGCAGCCAAGATCTGGGCAATGAGCAGTTCTTC.

This chain joins TRBV11-2 and TRBJ2-7; D unresolved. CDR1 and CDR2 from the germline V gene are SGHAT and FQNNGV. The CDR3 is 12 residues long. The V and J ends lost 8 bases and 5 bases respectively, with 13 bases between them. The CDR3 DNA is TGTGCCAGCGACCAGCCTAGGGACGAGCAGTACTTC. It codes for CASDQPRDEQYF.

This clonotype was seen at least ten times. The chain recombines TRBV6-1 with TRBJ2-7; TRBD2 matches at 8 bases. Trimming removed 6 bases from V and 2 bases from J; junction bases left unmatched: 15. This CDR3 has 17 residues. The V gene's germline CDR1 is MNHNS and CDR2 SASEGT. The CDR3 reads CASRRRILAEGTYEQYF. CDR3 DNA sequence: TGTGCCAGCAGACGACGGATACTAGCGGAGGGAACCTACGAGCAGTACTTC.

The rearrangement links TRBV6-5 to TRBJ1-2; D is ambiguous. Per the germline V gene, CDR1 is MNHEY and CDR2 is SVGAGI. CDR3 size: 13 residues. Trimming pared 0 bases from V and 5 bases from J, leaving 7 bases between. CDR3 sequence (DNA): TGTGCCAGCAGTTACTCACTTCTGTATGGCTACACCTTC. Amino acid sequence: CASSYSLLYGYTF.

This clonotype came up a few times. The rearrangement joins TRBV20-1 to TRBJ2-1, with 11 bases matching TRBD2. The V gene end was trimmed by 2 bases and the J gene end by 9 bases; junction bases not matched to a gene: 15. Germline V gene lookup returns CDR1 DFQATT and CDR2 SNEGSKA (reference sequence). The CDR3 runs to 17 residues. Here the CDR3 DNA reads TGCAGTGCTAGAACCTTAACGACTAGCGGGAAGGAAGCTGAGCAGTTCTTC. It encodes CSARTLTTSGKEAEQFF.

In this sample, this clonotype turned up many times. J is TRBJ1-1 and V is TRBV6-1, with a tentative D call TRBD1 (5 bases). Germline CDR1 reads MNHNS; CDR2 reads SASEGT. V was clipped by 7 bases and J by 5 bases, with 11 bases between them. CDR3 length: 12 residues. The CDR3 sequence is CASTPWGTEAFF. In DNA, the CDR3 is TGTGCCAGCACCCCTTGGGGGACTGAAGCTTTCTTT.

The table lists this clonotype with a count of one. This chain uses TRBV6-1 with TRBJ2-5; TRBD1 matches 7 bases. CDR3 length: 14 amino acids. From germline, CDR1 is MNHNS and CDR2 SASEGT. The V segment lost 6 bases and the J segment 1 base; nucleotides outside the gene matches: 5. The CDR3 nucleotides are TGTGCCAGCAGCAACAGGGGTTTCCAAGAGACCCAGTACTTC. Translating it yields CASSNRGFQETQYF.

The table lists this clonotype with many counts. This chain links TRBV20-1 with TRBJ2-7; D is unclear. The CDR3 consists of 15 residues. Deletions cut 4 bases from V and 2 bases from J, with 18 bases between. Germline CDR1 DFQATT, CDR2 SNEGSKA (reference sequence). CDR3 DNA: TGCAGTGCTACCCCCCTGGCGGATACTGCCTACGAGCAGTACTTC. It is translated as CSATPLADTAYEQYF.